This is a list of T cell receptor beta chains from one sample in a study of blood T cell repertoires in COVID-19. Clones were read by immunoSEQ multiplex PCR, and TCRdb kept only the in-frame ones, dropping some. The table has some 190,000 clones, roughly 84% seen once; the top ten hold 8% to 11%. Sequencing input: peripheral blood. These receptors were collected from a woman older than 75 with active or convalescent COVID-19. Each CDR3 is given with its conserved first and last residue. The D gene is left open where the match is weak. Size tells how often a clone was seen (once, few, many) or the class of an expanded clone, and some rows leave it out.

cdr3_aa cdr3_nt d_call j_call v_call clone_size
CATRLGGRINLYGYTF TGTGCCACCCGCTTGGGGGGGCGCATCAACTTGTATGGCTACACCTTC . TRBJ1-2 TRBV10-3 .
CASSPWGGRSANEQFF TGTGCCAGCAGCCCGTGGGGCGGGAGATCAGCCAATGAGCAGTTCTTC TRBD2 TRBJ2-1 TRBV7-9 .
CASRGSVRANTGELFF TGCGCCAGCAGAGGTAGCGTTCGCGCGAACACCGGGGAGCTGTTTTTT . TRBJ2-2 TRBV5-1 .
CASSSGARQGSQPQHF TGTGCCAGCAGCTCCGGGGCGCGACAGGGAAGTCAGCCCCAGCATTTT TRBD1 TRBJ1-5 TRBV7-2 .
CSASKTSVLSEQFF TGCAGTGCTAGTAAGACTAGCGTTTTGTCTGAGCAGTTCTTC TRBD2 TRBJ2-1 TRBV20-1 .
CASSLDPSQPQHF TGCGCCAGCAGCTTGGACCCCAGTCAGCCCCAGCATTTT . TRBJ1-5 TRBV5-1 .
CACHRGGTEAFF TGTGCCTGTCATCGCGGGGGAACTGAAGCTTTCTTT . TRBJ1-1 TRBV30 .
CASSTKFRTTYEQYF TGTGCCAGTAGTACAAAATTCAGGACAACCTACGAGCAGTACTTC . TRBJ2-7 TRBV19 .
CASSLYYEQYF TGCGCCAGCAGCCTATACTACGAGCAGTACTTC . TRBJ2-7 TRBV5-1 .
CASRTGQIYGYTF TGTGCCAGCAGGACGGGACAGATCTATGGCTACACCTTC TRBD1 TRBJ1-2 TRBV28 .
CASSITSPSGLRAEQYF TGTGCCAGCAGTATAACCTCCCCTTCGGGACTCCGAGCGGAGCAGTACTTC . TRBJ2-7 TRBV28 .
CASSSSAAVSEQFF TGTGCCAGCAGCTCCTCGGCAGCGGTGAGTGAGCAGTTCTTC . TRBJ2-1 TRBV7-3 .
CASILQGAGGYTF TGTGCCAGTATATTGCAGGGCGCCGGTGGCTACACCTTC . TRBJ1-2 TRBV19 .
CASSPTGRTSSYEQYF TGTGCCAGCAGCCCCACGGGCAGGACTAGCTCCTACGAGCAGTACTTC TRBD2 TRBJ2-7 TRBV7-9 .
CASRGISGSYNEQFF TGCGCCAGCAGAGGGATTAGCGGGAGCTACAATGAGCAGTTCTTC TRBD2 TRBJ2-1 TRBV5-1 .
CASSDLRGQGVTFF TGTGCCAGCAGTGACCTTAGAGGACAGGGTGTAACTTTCTTT TRBD1 TRBJ1-1 TRBV6-1 few
CSVELDRDTEAFF TGCAGCGTTGAGCTGGACAGGGACACTGAAGCTTTCTTT TRBD1 TRBJ1-1 TRBV29-1 .
CASSIRQTYGYTF TGTGCCAGCAGCATAAGACAAACCTATGGCTACACCTTC . TRBJ1-2 TRBV5-4 .
CASSVGWAGPTDTQYF TGTGCCAGCAGCGTAGGTTGGGCGGGACCCACAGATACGCAGTATTTT . TRBJ2-3 TRBV9 .
CASSFGTSGVYNEQFF TGTGCCAGCAGCTTCGGGACTAGCGGGGTTTACAATGAGCAGTTCTTC TRBD2 TRBJ2-1 TRBV11-2 .
CASSHTRWAPLNYGYTF TGTGCCAGCAGCCATACTCGGTGGGCTCCCTTAAACTATGGCTACACCTTC . TRBJ1-2 TRBV3-1/TRBV3-2 few
CASSHRRTDTEAFF TGCGCCAGCAGTCATAGAAGGACAGACACTGAAGCTTTCTTT . TRBJ1-1 TRBV10-1 .
CASSLSDWREGSYEQYF TGTGCCAGCAGCTTATCAGACTGGCGGGAGGGTTCCTACGAGCAGTACTTC TRBD2 TRBJ2-7 TRBV5-4 .
CASRRSSGSYEQYF TGCGCCAGCCGTCGAAGTAGCGGGAGTTACGAGCAGTACTTC TRBD2 TRBJ2-7 TRBV5-1 .
CASSQARRGDGYTF TGTGCCAGCAGCCAAGCGAGGCGGGGGGATGGCTACACCTTC . TRBJ1-2 TRBV3-1/TRBV3-2 once
CASSVGQGGMSTEAFF TGTGCCAGCAGCGTAGGTCAGGGAGGGATGAGCACTGAAGCTTTCTTT . TRBJ1-1 TRBV9 .
CASSQASPGHNYEQYF TGCGCCAGCAGCCAGGCAAGCCCGGGACATAACTACGAGCAGTACTTC . TRBJ2-7 TRBV4-1 .
CASNAGATYNEQFF TGTGCCAGCAATGCGGGAGCCACCTACAATGAGCAGTTCTTC TRBD2 TRBJ2-1 TRBV6-5 few
CASSYMNTEAFF TGTGCCAGCAGTTACATGAACACTGAAGCTTTCTTT . TRBJ1-1 TRBV3-1/TRBV3-2 .
CAISSGDRTYSPLHF TGTGCCATATCTAGTGGGGACAGAACCTATTCACCCCTCCACTTT TRBD1 TRBJ1-6 TRBV10-3 few
CASSSEDSYEQYF TGTGCCAGCAGTTCCGAGGATTCCTACGAGCAGTACTTC . TRBJ2-7 TRBV6-6 once
CASSLTGGDSPLHF TGTGCCAGCAGTCTGACAGGGGGGGATTCACCCCTCCACTTT TRBD1 TRBJ1-6 TRBV5-4 .
CASSILRTSGLNEQFF TGTGCCAGTAGTATTCTAAGGACTAGCGGACTAAATGAGCAGTTCTTC TRBD2 TRBJ2-1 TRBV19 .
CASSTAGGYSPLHF TGTGCCAGCAGTACTGCGGGGGGGTACTCACCCCTCCACTTT . TRBJ1-6 TRBV28 .
CASSTQDSFEMGVNTEAFF TGTGCCAGCAGCACTCAGGACAGTTTCGAAATGGGGGTGAACACTGAAGCTTTCTTT . TRBJ1-1 TRBV21-1 .
CASSLDRGPGAGTEAFF TGCGCCAGCAGCTTGGACAGGGGCCCTGGGGCTGGCACTGAAGCTTTCTTT TRBD1 TRBJ1-1 TRBV5-1 .
CASSFDRNTGELFF TGTGCCAGCAGCTTCGACAGGAACACCGGGGAGCTGTTTTTT . TRBJ2-2 TRBV5-5 .
CASSKQGETDTQYF TGCGCCAGCAGTAAGCAGGGGGAAACAGATACGCAGTATTTT TRBD1 TRBJ2-3 TRBV10-1 .
CASSLDRYGYTF TGTGCCAGCAGTCTAGACCGGTATGGCTACACCTTC . TRBJ1-2 TRBV6-5 .
CASSPLTGGAGQPQHF TGTGCCAGCAGCCCACTAACAGGGGGCGCAGGACAGCCCCAGCATTTT TRBD1 TRBJ1-5 TRBV7-2 once
CASSHPGTSGRNEQYF TGTGCCAGCAGCCACCCCGGGACTAGCGGGCGCAACGAGCAGTACTTC TRBD2 TRBJ2-7 TRBV11-3 .
CASSVYRGSAEAFF TGTGCCAGCAGTGTATACAGGGGGTCTGCCGAAGCTTTCTTT TRBD1 TRBJ1-1 TRBV6-2/TRBV6-3 .
CASSLPSGRSSYEQYF TGTGCCAGCAGTCTCCCTAGCGGTAGGAGCTCCTACGAGCAGTACTTC TRBD2 TRBJ2-7 TRBV28 .
CASSEYRGLDTEAFF TGTGCCAGCAGTGAATATCGAGGGCTGGACACTGAAGCTTTCTTT . TRBJ1-1 TRBV25-1 .
CASSRPGTGNTEAFF TGTGCCAGCAGCCGTCCCGGGACAGGGAACACTGAAGCTTTCTTT TRBD1 TRBJ1-1 TRBV7-8 .
CASSQSGGANGYTF TGTGCCAGCAGCCAATCAGGGGGCGCAAATGGCTACACCTTC TRBD1 TRBJ1-2 TRBV3-1/TRBV3-2 .
CASTPGDRHYEQYF TGTGCCAGCACCCCTGGGGACAGACACTACGAGCAGTACTTC TRBD1 TRBJ2-7 TRBV28 .
CASSSWTSGAAYEQYF TGTGCCAGCAGTTCCTGGACTAGCGGGGCCGCCTACGAGCAGTACTTC TRBD2 TRBJ2-7 TRBV6-5 .
CASSIDLNYGYTF TGTGCCAGTAGTATAGATCTAAACTATGGCTACACCTTC . TRBJ1-2 TRBV19 few
CAPGHIRGNQPQHF TGTGCCCCGGGACATATCCGGGGCAATCAGCCCCAGCATTTT . TRBJ1-5 TRBV24-1 .
CASRTGTGLSDTQYF TGTGCCAGCAGGACCGGGACAGGGTTATCAGATACGCAGTATTTT TRBD1 TRBJ2-3 TRBV2 .
CASKKDSSYNEQFF TGTGCCAGCAAGAAGGACAGCTCCTACAATGAGCAGTTCTTC . TRBJ2-1 TRBV6-1 .
CASSRGGAYTDTQYF TGTGCCAGCAGCCGGGGGGGAGCGTACACAGATACGCAGTATTTT TRBD2 TRBJ2-3 TRBV7-2 .
CASSLRQGSYGYTF TGTGCCAGCAGCTTAAGGCAGGGCAGCTATGGCTACACCTTC . TRBJ1-2 TRBV7-3 .